This T cell receptor beta chain was recorded in a study of PD-L1 blockade in urothelial cancer. The wider study: Blood samples had a median of around 150,000 T cells.

Looked up from germline, CDR1 is SEHNR and CDR2 is FQNEAQ (reference sequence). Between the trimmed V and J ends, which lost 6 bases and 4 bases, there was a span of 8 bases. This CDR3 comprises 12 residues. Measured with immunoSEQ multiplex PCR; TCRdb has only the in-frame clones, and not every one. The sample has approximately 79,000 clones; 87% are singletons. V is TRBV7-9 and J is TRBJ2-3; no firm D call. This specimen was PBMCs, taken around atezolizumab (anti-PD-L1) treatment. The receptor's source is a woman between 65 and 79 years old with urothelial cancer. CDR3 nucleotide sequence: TGTGCCAGCAGGCCGAACTCAGATACGCAGTATTTT. Its translation: CASRPNSDTQYF.